What follows are 17 T cell receptor beta chains derived from one specimen sequenced in a study of cytomegalovirus exposure and HLA in healthy donors. 13 Jbeta primers and 60 Vbeta primers were used for the PCR. The method was immunoSEQ multiplex PCR; TCRdb's version includes in-frame clones alone and lacks a portion of them. The sample includes approximately 100,000 clones, under 75% seen only once; the top ten take 2.3%. The specimen was PBMCs. These receptors all come from a human donor in good health.

The chain carries TRBV9 and TRBJ2-7; TRBD1 matches at 8 bases. The CDR3 contains 15 residues. CDR1 SGDLS and CDR2 YYNGEE come from the germline V gene. J lost 4 bases, V lost 0 bases, and 6 bases had no gene match. The CDR3 loop is CASSVGVQGVYEQYF. CDR3 nucleotide sequence: TGTGCCAGCAGCGTAGGGGTACAGGGGGTTTACGAGCAGTACTTC.

This clone has a handful of counts. This sequence joins TRBV7-2 and TRBJ2-2; 9 bases align to TRBD2. Germline lookup yields CDR1 SGHTA and CDR2 FQGNSA. V lost 5 bases to trimming and J lost 4 bases; unmatched junction nucleotides: 17. The CDR3 extends over 19 amino acids. CDR3 loop: CASSRRLPPSGGSTGELFF. CDR3 DNA sequence: TGTGCCAGCAGCCGAAGATTACCGCCCAGCGGGGGGTCCACCGGGGAGCTGTTTTTT.

This clone was seen only once. The J gene is TRBJ1-6, the V gene TRBV11-2, with D possibly matching TRBD1 (6 bases). Germline CDR1 and CDR2: SGHAT and FQNNGV. CDR3 length equals 15 residues. V lost 3 bases and J lost 5, with 11 bases in between. CDR3 region: CASSLTGSDNSPLHF. CDR3 DNA sequence: TGTGCCAGCAGCTTGACAGGATCCGATAATTCACCCCTCCACTTT. Filled out from reference TRBV11-2 and TRBJ1-6, the complete variable domain reads EAGVAQSPRYKIIEKRQSVAFWCNPISGHATLYWYQQILGQGPKLLIQFQNNGVVDDSQLPKDRFSAERLKGVDSTLKIQPAKLEDSAVYLCASSLTGSDNSPLHFGNGTRLTVT.

This clone came up a few times. Other DNA sequences from this sample encode an identical CDR3 as well. V and J are TRBV7-2 and TRBJ2-4, with a tentative D call TRBD2 (5 bases). The germline V and J ends were trimmed by 5 bases and 11 bases, with 10 bases remaining between them. This CDR3 has 11 amino acids. Germline CDR1 reads SGHTA; CDR2 reads FQGNSA. The CDR3 spells CASSLEGVQYF. The CDR3 DNA reads TGTGCCAGCAGCCTTGAGGGCGTTCAGTACTTC.

The rearrangement links TRBV12-5 to TRBJ2-4; tentatively, D is TRBD2 (6 bases). This CDR3 has 17 residues. Per the germline V gene, CDR1 is LGHNT and CDR2 is FRNRAP. Between the trimmed V and J ends, which lost 1 base and 1 base, there was a span of 14 bases. The CDR3 DNA reads TGTGCTAGTGGTTTGGGCCGGGGCGGGGCGGCCAAAAACATTCAGTACTTC. It is translated as CASGLGRGGAAKNIQYF.

The rearrangement links TRBV6-5 to TRBJ1-1; 7 bases align to TRBD1. After removal of 6 bases from V and 5 bases from J, the junction contained 6 bases not matched to a gene. The germline CDR1 and CDR2 sequences are MNHEY and SVGAGI. This CDR3 region has 13 residues. The CDR3 loop reads CASSRVRGTEAFF. CDR3 bases: TGTGCCAGCAGCAGGGTCAGGGGGACTGAAGCTTTCTTT.

This clone has more than one count but fewer than ten. This chain links TRBV5-1 with TRBJ1-1, with 7 positions matching TRBD1. The CDR3 runs 14 residues. Germline V gene data show CDR1 as SGHRS and CDR2 as YFSETQ. The V gene end was trimmed by 7 bases and the J gene end by 4 bases; junction bases not matched to a gene: 10. The CDR3 spells CASRQGEFGTEAFF. Written as DNA, the CDR3 is TGCGCCAGCCGACAGGGAGAGTTTGGCACTGAAGCTTTCTTT.

This chain links TRBV5-1 with TRBJ2-5; D not resolved. This CDR3 comprises 12 residues. Germline loops: CDR1 SGHRS, CDR2 YFSETQ. V lost 0 bases to trimming and J lost 5 bases, with 5 bases between them. This CDR3 reads CASSLVFETQYF. The CDR3 nucleotides are TGCGCCAGCAGCTTGGTCTTCGAGACCCAGTACTTC. The variable domain in full, with the rest retrieved from reference TRBV5-1 and TRBJ2-5, is KAGVTQTPRYLIKTRGQQVTLSCSPISGHRSVSWYQQTPGQGLQFLFEYFSETQRNKGNFPGRFSGRQFSNSRSEMNVSTLELGDSALYLCASSLVFETQYFGPGTRLLVL.

The chain combines TRBV5-1 with TRBJ2-1; D perhaps matches TRBD2 (6 bases). With 1 base removed from V and 1 base from J, the gap between germline ends came to 9 bases. The CDR3 consists of 15 residues. Germline V lookup: CDR1 SGHRS, CDR2 YFSETQ. The CDR3 DNA follows: TGCGCCAGCAGCTTGAGGCGGGGTTCCTACAATGAGCAGTTCTTC. Its protein is CASSLRRGSYNEQFF. Complete variable domain (other parts from reference TRBV5-1 and TRBJ2-1): KAGVTQTPRYLIKTRGQQVTLSCSPISGHRSVSWYQQTPGQGLQFLFEYFSETQRNKGNFPGRFSGRQFSNSRSEMNVSTLELGDSALYLCASSLRRGSYNEQFFGPGTRLTVL.

Here the CDR3 DNA reads TGTGCCAGCAGCGTAACTAGCATCTACAATGAGCAGTTCTTC. Translating gives CASSVTSIYNEQFF. This chain links TRBV9 with TRBJ2-1; D might be TRBD2 (6 bases). Trimming removed 1 base from V and 3 bases from J, with 8 bases in between. This CDR3 region has 14 residues. The V gene's germline CDR1 is SGDLS and CDR2 YYNGEE.

The chain combines TRBV7-2 with TRBJ2-5; 13 bases are a match to TRBD2. This CDR3 contains 18 residues. Germline CDR1 is SGHTA and CDR2 is FQGNSA. V shed 2 bases, J shed 0 bases, and the junction held 6 bases outside the gene matches. This chain's CDR3 is CASSLSKGLAGYQETQYF. CDR3 bases: TGTGCCAGCAGCTTATCCAAGGGACTAGCGGGGTACCAAGAGACCCAGTACTTC. The entire variable domain, with the rest obtained from reference TRBV7-2 and TRBJ2-5, is as follows: GAGVSQSPSNKVTEKGKDVELRCDPISGHTALYWYRQSLGQGLEFLIYFQGNSAPDKSGLPSDRFSAERTGGSVSTLTIQRTQQEDSAVYLCASSLSKGLAGYQETQYFGPGTRLLVL.

The V call is TRBV11-1, the J call TRBJ2-5; D possibly corresponds to TRBD1 (6 bases). Trimming took off 4 bases at V and 6 bases at J, with 18 bases between the two ends. Germline CDR1 is SGHAT and CDR2 is FQDESV (reference sequence). The CDR3 extends over 15 amino acids. The CDR3 protein is CASSSKTRGQQTQYF. The CDR3 nucleotides read TGTGCCAGCAGCTCAAAAACCAGGGGTCAGCAGACCCAGTACTTC. The whole variable domain, filled in from reference TRBV11-1 and TRBJ2-5, reads EAEVAQSPRYKITEKSQAVAFWCDPISGHATLYWYRQILGQGPELLVQFQDESVVDDSQLPKDRFSAERLKGVDSTLKIQPAELGDSAMYLCASSSKTRGQQTQYFGPGTRLLVL.

The chain joins TRBV4-2 to TRBJ1-1; tentatively, D is TRBD1 (6 bases). Per the germline V gene, CDR1 is LGHNA and CDR2 is YNFKEQ. This CDR3 is built from 14 residues. V dropped 4 bases and J dropped 2 bases, with 11 bases sitting between them. The CDR3 DNA follows: TGTGCCAGCAGCCTCCCACAGGGAAACACTGAAGCTTTCTTT. Translating it yields CASSLPQGNTEAFF.

This clone has only one observation. The genes are TRBV18 and TRBJ1-1; D is perhaps TRBD1 (6 bases). The CDR3 is 16 amino acids. Per the germline V gene, CDR1 is KGHSH and CDR2 is LQKENI. With 0 bases removed from V and 6 bases from J, the gap between germline ends came to 17 bases. The CDR3: CASSPPFGGLFAEAFF. The CDR3 DNA follows: TGTGCCAGCTCACCACCTTTCGGGGGGCTCTTTGCTGAAGCTTTCTTT.

This chain uses TRBV5-1 with TRBJ1-2, with 7 positions matching TRBD1. The CDR3 runs 15 residues. Per the germline V gene, CDR1 is SGHRS and CDR2 is YFSETQ. V lost 0 bases, J lost 8 bases, and 10 bases stayed unmatched. CDR3 amino acids: CASSLDIGQVYGYTF. The CDR3 nucleotides are TGCGCCAGCAGCTTGGATATAGGACAGGTTTACGGCTACACCTTC.

This clone was observed once. The rearrangement links TRBV7-3 to TRBJ2-1; 7 bases match TRBD1. CDR1 is SGHTA and CDR2 is FQGTGA in the germline V gene. The V gene end was trimmed by 3 bases and the J gene end by 10 bases; junction bases not matched to a gene: 6. The CDR3 sequence is 13 residues long. The CDR3 protein is CASSFTGVREQFF. The CDR3, as DNA: TGTGCCAGCAGCTTCACAGGGGTCAGGGAGCAGTTCTTC.

There are a few counts of this clone. J is TRBJ2-1 and V is TRBV19, with D perhaps TRBD1 (5 bases). This CDR3 has 15 amino acids. Germline V gene data show CDR1 as LNHDA and CDR2 as SQIVND (reference sequence). Trimming removed 5 bases from V and 0 bases from J, with 11 bases in between. CDR3 sequence: CASSVQVGSYNEQFF. CDR3 sequence (DNA): TGTGCCAGTAGTGTACAGGTCGGCTCCTACAATGAGCAGTTCTTC.